One and the same sample provided the 9 T cell receptor beta chains below, sequenced in a study of CD8+CD57+ T cells in acquired aplastic anemia (dated by TCRdb to the late 2010s). The patients picked for sequencing were ones in whom flow cytometry had shown an expansion of CD8+CD57+ cells. The sequencer listed for this sample is Illumina HiSeq 2000. TCR beta VDJ combination and CDR3 sequence profiling used genomic DNA as the template. In-frame beta chains were kept once TCRdb had trimmed the public reads at Q25 with fastp and called clones with MiXCR. Every CDR3 protein is listed once, alongside the most common genes and DNA of its rows. This sample holds roughly 260,000 distinct CDR3 sequences; 45% to 50% were observed only once. In total, the top ten clones hold 6.5% to 8% of the sample. The specimen was sorted CD4+, CD8+, or CD8+CD57+ T cells (not recorded which) from PBMCs. The receptors originated from a human donor with aplastic anemia.

This clonotype has a count of ten or more. The V and J genes are TRBV12-3 or TRBV12-4 and TRBJ2-7; tentatively, D is TRBD2 (6 bases). The CDR3 extends over 11 amino acids. V dropped 7 bases and J dropped 3 bases, with 7 bases sitting between them. CDR3 coding DNA: TGTGCCAGCAAAGCGGGCTACGAGCAGTACTTC. Protein sequence: CASKAGYEQYF.

The chain links TRBV20-1 to TRBJ2-1; D remains unclear. Trimming shortened V by 0 bases and J by 4 bases, and 10 bases separated the two germline ends. Germline V gene data show CDR1 as DFQATT and CDR2 as SNEGSKA (reference sequence). This CDR3 contains 14 residues. The CDR3 sequence: CSARDLASYNEQFF. DNA of the CDR3: TGCAGTGCTAGAGATCTGGCATCATACAATGAGCAGTTCTTC.

This clonotype appeared a few times. Its ends do not fully match the called genes, so a read error is possible. The J gene is TRBJ2-4, the V gene TRBV10-3, with D uncertain. CDR1 is ENHRY and CDR2 is SYGVKD in the germline V gene. This CDR3 region has 15 residues. CDR3 bases: TGTGCCAGCAGTTTCACCACCGGCACCAAAAACATTCAGTACTTC. Protein: CASSFTTGTKNIQYF.

The rearrangement links TRBV24-1 to TRBJ1-2, with D hard to call. Germline V gives CDR1 KGHDR, CDR2 SFDVKD. The CDR3 has 14 residues. Trimming pared 6 bases from V and 0 bases from J, leaving 10 bases between. DNA for the CDR3: TGTGCCACCAGTTTTCATTCAACTAACTATGGCTACACCTTC. Translation: CATSFHSTNYGYTF.

At least ten counts were recorded for this clonotype. The chain uses TRBV4-1 and TRBJ2-1; D may be TRBD2 (7 bases). The germline V and J ends were trimmed by 5 bases and 8 bases, with 13 bases remaining between them. Germline V gene lookup returns CDR1 MGHRA and CDR2 YSYEKL. The CDR3 is 13 residues long. The CDR3 loop is CASSNRGADEQFF. The CDR3 region has the DNA TGCGCCAGCAGCAACCGGGGGGCCGATGAGCAGTTCTTC.

J is TRBJ1-2 and V is TRBV24-1; weak D call: TRBD1 (5 bases). Germline V CDR1 and CDR2: KGHDR, SFDVKD. The V end was cut by 6 bases, the J end by 0 bases, with 7 bases between. The CDR3 spans 13 residues. CDR3 residues: CATSLTANYGYTF. In nucleotides, the CDR3 is TGTGCCACCAGTCTGACAGCTAACTATGGCTACACCTTC.

This clonotype occurred many times. This sequence joins TRBV7-3 and TRBJ2-2, with 9 nucleotides matching TRBD1. CDR3 length: 15 amino acids. V lost 2 bases and J lost 6; bases outside the gene matches: 4. Germline V gene lookup returns CDR1 SGHTA and CDR2 FQGTGA. CDR3 coding DNA: TGTGCCAGCAGCTTACGAACAGGGGGCCCCGGGGAGCTGTTTTTT. This sequence encodes CASSLRTGGPGELFF.

This clonotype showed up many times. V is TRBV7-8 and J is TRBJ2-7, with D tentatively TRBD1 or TRBD2 (5 bases each). Germline V gives CDR1 SGHVS, CDR2 FQNEAQ. This CDR3 region has 12 residues. The V end was cut by 5 bases, the J end by 8 bases, with 13 bases between. DNA of the CDR3: TGTGCCAGCAGCAGGGACGGGGATAAGCAGTACTTC. Its protein is CASSRDGDKQYF.

J is TRBJ2-7 and V is TRBV2, with TRBD2 matching 8 bases. Germline V gene sequence: CDR1 SNHLY, CDR2 FYNNEI. CDR3 length equals 14 residues. CDR3 nucleotide sequence: TGTGCTATCGAGAGGGCTAGCGGGTCATACGAGCAGTACTTC. Translating gives CAIERASGSYEQYF.